This TCR beta chain was obtained from a study of T-cell memory formation after mild COVID-19. Study conclusions and caveats: Among contracting clones, CD4+ were mainly CM/EM and CD8+ enriched in EMRA. CD4+ bias marked clones expanding day 15 to 37, unlike balanced contracting clones. SARS-CoV-2 specificity was not confirmed for second-wave clones peaking on day 37.

Employing constant-segment primers, 5'RACE generated TCR alpha and TCR beta cDNA libraries bearing sample barcodes and UMIs. TCRdb called the 5' RACE reads again in MiXCR, with one record for every CDR3 protein. The repertoire holds about 290,000 distinct CDR3 sequences, with roughly 15% as singletons. This CDR3 comprises 13 residues. Trimming removed 3 bases at V and 7 bases at J, with 12 bases between. Germline CDR1 is SGHDN and CDR2 is FVKESK. As for this clonotype: Its antigen is unknown.

The chain is built from TRBV14 and TRBJ1-2, with D unclear. Source material: PBMCs or a T cell subset sorted from them (not recorded which). This receptor was identified in a man younger than 35 who had mild COVID-19 (a few samples of this study predate the infection). Cell type and time point are not known. The chain's CDR3 is CASSHDLISGYTF. CDR3 bases: TGTGCCAGCAGCCATGACCTTATCAGTGGCTACACCTTC.